This TCR beta chain was obtained from a study of control samples from healthy donors and cancer patients. Assay: immunoSEQ multiplex PCR; the TCRdb copy retains only in-frame clones and omits some. This table holds tens of thousands of clones, 85% to 95% found once. The CDR3 spans 20 residues. Per the germline V gene, CDR1 is LGHNA and CDR2 is YSLEER. The germline V and J ends were trimmed by 0 bases and 0 bases, with 22 bases remaining between them. J is TRBJ2-3 and V is TRBV4-3; TRBD1 might be the D (6 bases). The clonotype originates from a man aged 30 to 39 with colorectal cancer. The sample comprised PBMCs. CDR3 in amino acids: CASSQDEKGSTGFSTDTQYF. CDR3 nucleotide sequence: TGCGCCAGCAGCCAAGACGAAAAGGGATCGACAGGCTTTAGCACAGATACGCAGTATTTT.